The 12 T cell receptor beta chains below were found in one sample sequenced in a study of post-analysis software for immune sequencing data. Whole-study results and caveats: Roughly five TRBV segments were significantly more frequent in patients than in controls. TRBV5-6, TRBV5-1 and TRBV20-1 were among these segments.

These TCRs are of unknown antigen specificity. Presence of unique molecular identifiers characterized the TCR beta cDNA libraries. In TCRdb, the PCR reads were re-called with MiXCR into one record per CDR3 protein. Seen here are about 380,000 distinct CDR3 sequences, less than 40% observed once, and the top ten hold roughly 12%. Sequencing used blood. The source is a girl aged 10-17 years with multiple sclerosis.

The V call is TRBV4-3, the J call TRBJ2-3; 9 bases map to TRBD2. The CDR3 sequence is 15 residues long. In germline, CDR1 is LGHNA, CDR2 YSLEER. V lost 4 bases to trimming and J lost 0 bases; unmatched junction nucleotides: 2. CDR3 sequence: CASSRTSGSTDTQYF. The CDR3 DNA reads as TGCGCCAGCAGCCGAACTAGCGGGAGCACAGATACGCAGTATTTT.

This clonotype was seen only once. The chain recombines TRBV6-2 or TRBV6-3 with TRBJ1-1; 10 bases are a match to TRBD1. The germline V gene encodes CDR1 MNHEY and CDR2 SVGEGT. The CDR3 extends over 14 amino acids. Germline trimming cut 4 bases from V and 7 bases from J; bases unmatched to any gene: 6. CDR3 DNA sequence: TGTGCCAGCAGTTGGGGACAGGGGAGTAATGAAGCTTTCTTT. It yields the protein CASSWGQGSNEAFF.

This clonotype came up a few times. The chain employs TRBV6-5 and TRBJ1-2, with D tentatively TRBD1 (6 bases). Germline loops: CDR1 MNHEY, CDR2 SVGAGI. Trimming took off 4 bases at V and 2 bases at J, with 14 bases between the two ends. The CDR3 loop spans 15 amino acids. CDR3 coding DNA: TGTGCCAGCAGTTCCAAGGGCAGGGGAAACTATGGCTACACCTTC. Its translation is CASSSKGRGNYGYTF.

The rearrangement joins TRBV5-1 to TRBJ2-1; 12 bases are shared with TRBD1. V shed 7 bases, J shed 9 bases, and the junction held 8 bases outside the gene matches. The CDR3 contains 14 residues. Germline V lookup: CDR1 SGHRS, CDR2 YFSETQ. The CDR3 nucleotides read TGCGCCAGCGCCCGGGACAGGGGGCGGAGTGAGCAGTTCTTC. Residues: CASARDRGRSEQFF.

The chain couples TRBV7-2 to TRBJ2-1; D is undetermined. The germline V and J ends were trimmed by 8 bases and 4 bases, with 6 bases remaining between them. The CDR3 covers 11 residues. Germline CDR1 is SGHTA and CDR2 is FQGNSA. The CDR3: CASGEYNEQFF. The CDR3 DNA is TGTGCCAGCGGGGAATACAATGAGCAGTTCTTC.

In DNA, the CDR3 is TGTGCCAGCAGCGCCACCGGGACAGAGGCAGATACGCAGTATTTT. Amino acid sequence: CASSATGTEADTQYF. The V call is TRBV7-9, the J call TRBJ2-3, with 7 bases matching TRBD1. This CDR3 has 15 amino acids. Germline trimming cut 5 bases from V and 4 bases from J; bases unmatched to any gene: 9. Germline CDR1 reads SEHNR; CDR2 reads FQNEAQ (reference sequence). Full variable domain (outside the CDR3, taken from reference TRBV7-9 and TRBJ2-3): DTGVSQNPRHKITKRGQNVTFRCDPISEHNRLYWYRQTLGQGPEFLTYFQNEAQLEKSRLLSDRFSAERPKGSFSTLEIQRTEQGDSAMYLCASSATGTEADTQYFGPGTRLTVL.

This rearrangement joins TRBV28 to TRBJ1-6; D remains ambiguous. The CDR3 is 15 residues long. The germline V and J ends were trimmed by 6 bases and 5 bases, with 14 bases remaining between them. CDR1 and CDR2 from the germline V gene are MDHEN and SYDVKM. CDR3 DNA: TGTGCCAGCAGGTCTGAGACTGACGATAATTCACCCCTCCACTTT. Protein sequence: CASRSETDDNSPLHF.

This clonotype was counted between two and nine times. The chain employs TRBV12-3 or TRBV12-4 and TRBJ2-2; 7 bases are shared with TRBD1. CDR3 length equals 15 residues. V lost 5 bases to trimming and J lost 7 bases; unmatched junction nucleotides: 10. The CDR3 DNA sequence: TGTGCCAGCAGTCCCCGGACAGGAACAATCGGGGAGCTGTTTTTT. It codes for CASSPRTGTIGELFF.

The sample holds a few counts of this clonotype. The J gene is TRBJ2-7, the V gene TRBV15; no clear D. V lost 2 bases, J lost 3 bases, and 8 bases lay in between. The CDR3 runs to 13 residues. The germline gives CDR1 LNHNV, CDR2 YYDKDF (reference sequence). CDR3 DNA sequence: TGTGCCACCAGCAGATATTTTGACTACGAGCAGTACTTC. Residues: CATSRYFDYEQYF.

This clonotype came up once. This CDR3 reads CASSLVGSAEAFF. CDR3 nucleotides: TGTGCCAGCAGCTTGGTGGGAAGCGCTGAAGCTTTCTTT. The J gene is TRBJ1-1, the V gene TRBV5-5; no reliable D call. Looked up from germline, CDR1 is SGHKS and CDR2 is YYEKEE (reference sequence). The ends were cut back, 0 bases at V and 6 bases at J, with 9 bases in the middle. The CDR3 spans 13 residues. Based on the CDR3 plus reference TRBV5-5 and TRBJ1-1, the full variable domain is DAGVTQSPTHLIKTRGQQVTLRCSPISGHKSVSWYQQVLGQGPQFIFQYYEKEERGRGNFPDRFSARQFPNYSSELNVNALLLGDSALYLCASSLVGSAEAFFGQGTRLTVV.

This rearrangement joins TRBV6-5 to TRBJ2-1, with D perhaps matching TRBD1 or TRBD2 (5 bases each). The CDR3 has 14 residues. Germline lookup yields CDR1 MNHEY and CDR2 SVGAGI. The V end lost 11 bases, the J end lost 3 bases, and 17 bases lay between the germline ends. The CDR3 here is CASGRDRYYNEQFF. Written as DNA, the CDR3 is TGTGCCTCGGGAAGGGACCGCTACTACAATGAGCAGTTCTTC.

This rearrangement joins TRBV7-9 to TRBJ2-5; D gene unclear. V lost 1 base, J lost 2 bases, and 8 bases lay in between. The CDR3 is 14 residues long. CDR1 is SEHNR, CDR2 FQNEAQ, per germline (reference sequence). Here the CDR3 reads CASSLGYIQETQYF. Written as DNA, the CDR3 is TGTGCCAGCAGCTTAGGATACATACAAGAGACCCAGTACTTC.